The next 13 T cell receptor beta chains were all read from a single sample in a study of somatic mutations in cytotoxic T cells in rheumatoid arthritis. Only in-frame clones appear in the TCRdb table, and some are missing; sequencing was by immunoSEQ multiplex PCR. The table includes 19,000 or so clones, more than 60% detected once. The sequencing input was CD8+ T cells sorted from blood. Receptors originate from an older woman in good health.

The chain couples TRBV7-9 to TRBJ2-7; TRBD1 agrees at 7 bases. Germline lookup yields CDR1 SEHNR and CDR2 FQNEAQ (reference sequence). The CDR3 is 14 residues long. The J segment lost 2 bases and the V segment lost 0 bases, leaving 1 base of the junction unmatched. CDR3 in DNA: TGTGCCAGCAGCTTAGCCGGACAGGCCTACGAGCAGTACTTC. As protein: CASSLAGQAYEQYF.

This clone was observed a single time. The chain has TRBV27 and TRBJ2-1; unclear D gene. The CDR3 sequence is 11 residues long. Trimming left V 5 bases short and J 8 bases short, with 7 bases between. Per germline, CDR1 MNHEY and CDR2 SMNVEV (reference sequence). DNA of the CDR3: TGTGCCAGCAGTAGTGGCGATGAGCAGTTCTTC. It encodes CASSSGDEQFF.

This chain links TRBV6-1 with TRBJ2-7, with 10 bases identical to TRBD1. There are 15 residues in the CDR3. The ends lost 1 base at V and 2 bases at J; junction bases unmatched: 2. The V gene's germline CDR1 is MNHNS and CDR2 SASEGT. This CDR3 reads CASSEGQGAPYEQYF. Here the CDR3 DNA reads TGTGCCAGCAGTGAAGGACAGGGGGCCCCCTACGAGCAGTACTTC.

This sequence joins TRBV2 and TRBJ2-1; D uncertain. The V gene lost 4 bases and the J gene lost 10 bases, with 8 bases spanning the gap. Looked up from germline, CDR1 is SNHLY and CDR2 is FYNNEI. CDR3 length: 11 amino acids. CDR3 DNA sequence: TGTGCCAGCAGTGGAACGGAGGAGCAGTTCTTC. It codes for CASSGTEEQFF.

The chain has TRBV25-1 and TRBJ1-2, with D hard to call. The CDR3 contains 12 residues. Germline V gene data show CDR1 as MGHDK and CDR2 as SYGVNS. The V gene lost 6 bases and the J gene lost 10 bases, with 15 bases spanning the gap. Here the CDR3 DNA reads TGTGCCAGCAGGGAGTCAGGAGAAGACTACACCTTC. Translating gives CASRESGEDYTF.

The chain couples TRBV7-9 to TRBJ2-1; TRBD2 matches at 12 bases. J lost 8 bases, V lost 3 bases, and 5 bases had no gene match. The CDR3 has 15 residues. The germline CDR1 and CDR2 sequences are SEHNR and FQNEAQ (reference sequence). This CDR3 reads CASSLSSGGVDEQFF. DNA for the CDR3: TGTGCCAGCAGCTTGTCTAGCGGGGGGGTGGATGAGCAGTTCTTC. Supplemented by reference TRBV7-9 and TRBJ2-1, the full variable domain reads DTGVSQNPRHKITKRGQNVTFRCDPISEHNRLYWYRQTLGQGPEFLTYFQNEAQLEKSRLLSDRFSAERPKGSFSTLEIQRTEQGDSAMYLCASSLSSGGVDEQFFGPGTRLTVL.

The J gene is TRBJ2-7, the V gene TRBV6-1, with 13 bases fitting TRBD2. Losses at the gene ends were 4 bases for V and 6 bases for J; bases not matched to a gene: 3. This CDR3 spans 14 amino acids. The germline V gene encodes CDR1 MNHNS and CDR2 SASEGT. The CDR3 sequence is CASSGTSGSSEQYF. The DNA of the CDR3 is TGTGCCAGCAGTGGGACTAGCGGGAGTTCCGAGCAGTACTTC.

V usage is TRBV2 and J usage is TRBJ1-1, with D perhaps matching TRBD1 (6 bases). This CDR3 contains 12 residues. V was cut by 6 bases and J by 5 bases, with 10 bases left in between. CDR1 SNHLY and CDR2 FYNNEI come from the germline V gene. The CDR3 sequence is CASRGGRTEAFF. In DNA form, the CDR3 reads TGTGCCAGCAGAGGGGGTCGGACTGAAGCTTTCTTT. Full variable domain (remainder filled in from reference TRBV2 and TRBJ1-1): EPEVTQTPSHQVTQMGQEVILRCVPISNHLYFYWYRQILGQKVEFLVSFYNNEISEKSEIFDDQFSVERPDGSNFTLKIRSTKLEDSAMYFCASRGGRTEAFFGQGTRLTVV.

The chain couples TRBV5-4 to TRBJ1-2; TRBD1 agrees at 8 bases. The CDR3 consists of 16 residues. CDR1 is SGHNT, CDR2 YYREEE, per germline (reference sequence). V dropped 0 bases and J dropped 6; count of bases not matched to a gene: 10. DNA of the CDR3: TGTGCCAGCAGCTTGGTTCCCAACAGGGGGTCGGATGGCTACACCTTC. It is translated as CASSLVPNRGSDGYTF.

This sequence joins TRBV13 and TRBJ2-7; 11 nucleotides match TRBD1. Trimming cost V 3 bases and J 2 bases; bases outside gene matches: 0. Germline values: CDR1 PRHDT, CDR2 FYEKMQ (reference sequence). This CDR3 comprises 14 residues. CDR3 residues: CASSLGQGAYEQYF. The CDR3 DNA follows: TGTGCCAGCAGCTTGGGACAGGGGGCCTACGAGCAGTACTTC.

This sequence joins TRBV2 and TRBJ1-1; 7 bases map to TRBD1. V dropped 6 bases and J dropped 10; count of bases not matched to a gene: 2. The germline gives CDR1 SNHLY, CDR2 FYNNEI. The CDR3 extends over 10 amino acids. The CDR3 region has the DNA TGTGCCAGCAGAGACAGGGCAGCTTTCTTT. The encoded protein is CASRDRAAFF.

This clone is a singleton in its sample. CDR3 residues: CASSFSRGNNYGYTF. DNA for the CDR3: TGTGCCAGCAGTTTCTCCCGGGGAAATAACTATGGCTACACCTTC. The rearrangement uses TRBV27 and TRBJ1-2; unclear D gene. This CDR3 spans 15 amino acids. Germline-derived CDR1 and CDR2 are MNHEY and SMNVEV (reference sequence). V gave up 3 bases and J gave up 1 base, with 12 bases separating them.

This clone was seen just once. The CDR3 DNA reads TGTGCCAGCAGTGAAGGAGCAGGGGGCCCCCATAGGGGCTACACCTTC. Translation: CASSEGAGGPHRGYTF. J is TRBJ1-2 and V is TRBV6-1; TRBD1 matches at 8 bases. Germline CDR1 is MNHNS and CDR2 is SASEGT. V lost 1 base to trimming and J lost 8 bases; unmatched junction nucleotides: 12. The CDR3 extends over 16 amino acids.